This is a list of T cell receptor beta chains from one sample in a study of cytomegalovirus exposure and HLA in healthy donors. TCRdb's table, derived via immunoSEQ multiplex PCR, lists solely in-frame clones and lacks some. The sample includes roughly 56,000 clones, approximately 94% seen only once; the top ten take about 1%. The sample consisted of PBMCs. These TCRs come from a man younger than 35 in good health and CMV-seronegative. The CDR3 runs from the conserved cysteine through the conserved F or W. D genes are given only for firm matches. Size is omitted from some rows. Given values are once, few, many or a class for expanded clones.

j_gene: TRBJ2-1; v_gene: TRBV15; d_gene: TRBD2; abundance: .; CDR3nt: TGTGCCACCAGCACTACAGGACTAGCGGGGGGAATTGGGCAGTTCTTC; CDR3aa: CATSTTGLAGGIGQFF
j_gene: TRBJ2-3; v_gene: TRBV9; d_gene: TRBD2; abundance: .; CDR3nt: TGTGCCAGCAGCGAACTAGCGGGGGACTACACAGATACGCAGTATTTT; CDR3aa: CASSELAGDYTDTQYF
j_gene: TRBJ2-7; v_gene: TRBV28; d_gene: TRBD1; abundance: .; CDR3nt: TGTGCCAGCAGTATGACAGGGTTTGCCTACGAGCAGTACTTC; CDR3aa: CASSMTGFAYEQYF
j_gene: TRBJ1-1; v_gene: TRBV28; d_gene: .; abundance: .; CDR3nt: TGTGCCAGCAGTCCCTTCAGGGGCACTGAAGCTTTCTTT; CDR3aa: CASSPFRGTEAFF
j_gene: TRBJ2-3; v_gene: TRBV7-9; d_gene: .; abundance: once; CDR3nt: TGTGCCAGCAGTCCAGCAGATACGCAGTATTTT; CDR3aa: CASSPADTQYF
j_gene: TRBJ2-7; v_gene: TRBV28; d_gene: .; abundance: .; CDR3nt: TGTGCCAGCAGAGGGGGAGGGACCTACGAGCAGTACTTC; CDR3aa: CASRGGGTYEQYF
j_gene: TRBJ2-1; v_gene: TRBV2; d_gene: TRBD1; abundance: .; CDR3nt: TGTGCCAGCAGCGAAGACAGGGGAAATTCTCATGAGCAGTTCTTC; CDR3aa: CASSEDRGNSHEQFF
j_gene: TRBJ2-7; v_gene: TRBV19; d_gene: .; abundance: .; CDR3nt: TGTGCCAGTAGTATAGCGGAGGGAGAGGCCTACGAGCAGTACTTC; CDR3aa: CASSIAEGEAYEQYF
j_gene: TRBJ1-2; v_gene: TRBV5-6; d_gene: TRBD1; abundance: .; CDR3nt: TGTGCCAGCAGCCCCTCAGGGGGCGCCTATGGCTACACCTTC; CDR3aa: CASSPSGGAYGYTF
j_gene: TRBJ2-7; v_gene: TRBV6-6; d_gene: .; abundance: .; CDR3nt: TGTGCCAGCAGTTACTCACCGGGAGTCCCCTACGAGCAGTACTTC; CDR3aa: CASSYSPGVPYEQYF
j_gene: TRBJ2-3; v_gene: TRBV11-2; d_gene: TRBD2; abundance: .; CDR3nt: TGTGCCACCACCCCACCGGGGCTAGCGGCCACAGATACGCAGTATTTT; CDR3aa: CATTPPGLAATDTQYF
j_gene: TRBJ2-7; v_gene: TRBV29-1; d_gene: .; abundance: once; CDR3nt: TGCAGCGTAGTACCCGTGAGCTCCTACGAGCAGTACTTC; CDR3aa: CSVVPVSSYEQYF
j_gene: TRBJ2-7; v_gene: TRBV27; d_gene: TRBD1; abundance: .; CDR3nt: TGTGCCAGCGGTAGGACAGGGCGTTACGAGCAGTACTTC; CDR3aa: CASGRTGRYEQYF
j_gene: TRBJ2-3; v_gene: TRBV10-3; d_gene: .; abundance: .; CDR3nt: TGTGCCATCAGTGACCTTTCGGGGGAGCGGGGCACAGATACGCAGTATTTT; CDR3aa: CAISDLSGERGTDTQYF
j_gene: TRBJ2-5; v_gene: TRBV14; d_gene: TRBD2; abundance: .; CDR3nt: TGTGCCAGCAGCCAGGGTAGCGGGAGTACCGAGACCCAGTACTTC; CDR3aa: CASSQGSGSTETQYF
j_gene: TRBJ2-1; v_gene: TRBV15; d_gene: TRBD2; abundance: .; CDR3nt: TGTGCCACCAGCAGATTAGTAGCGGGAGATCTTCTGGATGAGCAGTTCTTC; CDR3aa: CATSRLVAGDLLDEQFF
j_gene: TRBJ2-5; v_gene: TRBV6-1; d_gene: .; abundance: .; CDR3nt: TGTGCCAGCAGTGAAGGGCTAGCCCGAGAGACCCAGTACTTC; CDR3aa: CASSEGLARETQYF
j_gene: TRBJ2-1; v_gene: TRBV6-6; d_gene: TRBD2; abundance: .; CDR3nt: TGTGCCAGCAGTACTCTAGCGGGAGTTTTACATGAGCAGTTCTTC; CDR3aa: CASSTLAGVLHEQFF
j_gene: TRBJ2-7; v_gene: TRBV19; d_gene: .; abundance: .; CDR3nt: TGTGCCACGGCGGAGGCGGGCTACGAGCAGTACTTC; CDR3aa: CATAEAGYEQYF
j_gene: TRBJ2-2; v_gene: TRBV7-9; d_gene: TRBD1; abundance: once; CDR3nt: TGTGCCAGCAGCCGGACAGGGGGCGGTAAAAACACCGGGGAGCTGTTTTTT; CDR3aa: CASSRTGGGKNTGELFF
j_gene: TRBJ2-3; v_gene: TRBV15; d_gene: TRBD2; abundance: .; CDR3nt: TGTGCCACCAGCAGAGAGGAGACTAGCGGGATTCCCACAGATACGCAGTATTTT; CDR3aa: CATSREETSGIPTDTQYF
j_gene: TRBJ2-1; v_gene: TRBV14; d_gene: .; abundance: .; CDR3nt: TGTGCCAGCAGCCCAAGGGGACTCGTTACTTACAATGAGCAGTTCTTC; CDR3aa: CASSPRGLVTYNEQFF
j_gene: TRBJ2-7; v_gene: TRBV25-1; d_gene: TRBD1; abundance: .; CDR3nt: TGTGCCAGCAACGACAGGGGGACCTACGAGCAGTACTTC; CDR3aa: CASNDRGTYEQYF
j_gene: TRBJ2-5; v_gene: TRBV5-1; d_gene: TRBD2; abundance: .; CDR3nt: TGCGCCAGCAGCTTGGAGGCTAGCGGGAGCCAAGAGACCCAGTACTTC; CDR3aa: CASSLEASGSQETQYF
j_gene: TRBJ2-2; v_gene: TRBV7-3; d_gene: .; abundance: .; CDR3nt: TGTGCCAGCAGCTCGCAACAGGGACACACCGGGGAGCTGTTTTTT; CDR3aa: CASSSQQGHTGELFF
j_gene: TRBJ2-1; v_gene: TRBV7-2; d_gene: .; abundance: .; CDR3nt: TGTGCCAGCAGCTTATCTAGGTTCCCCTACAATGAGCAGTTCTTC; CDR3aa: CASSLSRFPYNEQFF
j_gene: TRBJ1-2; v_gene: TRBV5-1; d_gene: TRBD1; abundance: .; CDR3nt: TGCGCCAGCAGCACATCCCGGGACAGGGGGTTTGGCTACACCTTC; CDR3aa: CASSTSRDRGFGYTF
j_gene: TRBJ2-5; v_gene: TRBV5-1; d_gene: .; abundance: .; CDR3nt: TGCGCCAGCAGCCCCGGGGGTGTTTTGGAGACCCAGTACTTC; CDR3aa: CASSPGGVLETQYF
j_gene: TRBJ1-5; v_gene: TRBV5-4; d_gene: .; abundance: .; CDR3nt: TGTGCCAGCAGTGACGGGGGGGGGCCCCAGCATTTT; CDR3aa: CASSDGGGPQHF
j_gene: TRBJ2-5; v_gene: TRBV2; d_gene: .; abundance: once; CDR3nt: TGTGCCGGGAGAAAAGGAACAGAGACCCAGTACTTC; CDR3aa: CAGRKGTETQYF
j_gene: TRBJ2-1; v_gene: TRBV4-3; d_gene: .; abundance: .; CDR3nt: TGCGCCAGCAGCCAAGAGGTCCTTCTAGCTATCAATGAGCAGTTCTTC; CDR3aa: CASSQEVLLAINEQFF
j_gene: TRBJ2-1; v_gene: TRBV7-3; d_gene: TRBD2; abundance: .; CDR3nt: TGTGCCAGCAGCCCGGTTGCTAGCGGGAGAAGTGAGCAGTTCTTC; CDR3aa: CASSPVASGRSEQFF
j_gene: TRBJ1-3; v_gene: TRBV4-1; d_gene: .; abundance: once; CDR3nt: TGCGCCAGCAGCCTTAACGAGGGTACCACCATATATTTT; CDR3aa: CASSLNEGTTIYF
j_gene: TRBJ1-2; v_gene: TRBV11-2; d_gene: .; abundance: .; CDR3nt: TGTGCCAGCAGCAATCACGGGGGCTACACCTTC; CDR3aa: CASSNHGGYTF
j_gene: TRBJ2-3; v_gene: TRBV21-1; d_gene: .; abundance: .; CDR3nt: .; CDR3aa: CASRTYQCCTDTQYF
j_gene: TRBJ2-5; v_gene: TRBV2; d_gene: TRBD1; abundance: .; CDR3nt: TGTGCCAGCAGGGCCCGGACAGGGGGCATCGCGGAGACCCAGTACTTC; CDR3aa: CASRARTGGIAETQYF
j_gene: TRBJ1-1; v_gene: TRBV19; d_gene: .; abundance: .; CDR3nt: TGTGCCAGTAGTATACGGCGGGGGGCCTTTCCCACTGAAGCTTTCTTT; CDR3aa: CASSIRRGAFPTEAFF
j_gene: TRBJ2-7; v_gene: TRBV7-8; d_gene: .; abundance: .; CDR3nt: TGTGCCAGCAGCTTCAGGAGGGAAGGACCCTACGAGCAGTACTTC; CDR3aa: CASSFRREGPYEQYF
j_gene: TRBJ1-1; v_gene: TRBV7-9; d_gene: .; abundance: .; CDR3nt: TGTGCCAGCAGCCCAGTAAACACTGAAGCTTTCTTT; CDR3aa: CASSPVNTEAFF
j_gene: TRBJ2-1; v_gene: TRBV2; d_gene: TRBD2; abundance: .; CDR3nt: TGTGCCAGCGATCCTCGCGGGAGCTCCTACAATGAGCAGTTCTTC; CDR3aa: CASDPRGSSYNEQFF